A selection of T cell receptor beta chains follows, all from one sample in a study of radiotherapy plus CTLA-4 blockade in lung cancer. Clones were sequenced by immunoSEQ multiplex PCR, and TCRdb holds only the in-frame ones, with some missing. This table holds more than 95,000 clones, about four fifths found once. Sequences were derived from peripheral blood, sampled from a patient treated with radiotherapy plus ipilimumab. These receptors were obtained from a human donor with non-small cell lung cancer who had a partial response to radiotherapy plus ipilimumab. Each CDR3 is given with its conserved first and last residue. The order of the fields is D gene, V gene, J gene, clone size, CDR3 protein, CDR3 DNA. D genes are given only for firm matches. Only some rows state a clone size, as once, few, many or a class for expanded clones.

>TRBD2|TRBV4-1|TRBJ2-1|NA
CASSHPGTSGSSDEQFF
TGCGCCAGCAGCCACCCCGGGACTAGCGGGAGTTCCGATGAGCAGTTCTTC
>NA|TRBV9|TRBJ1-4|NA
CASSVGVQGSNEKLFF
TGTGCCAGCAGCGTAGGGGTACAGGGATCTAATGAAAAACTGTTTTTT
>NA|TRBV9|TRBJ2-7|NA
CASSVGSGIHEQYF
TGTGCCAGCAGCGTAGGGTCCGGTATCCACGAGCAGTACTTC
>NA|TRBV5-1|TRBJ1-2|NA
CASSLDPLGAPNYGYTF
TGCGCCAGCAGCTTGGACCCACTTGGGGCCCCTAACTATGGCTACACCTTC
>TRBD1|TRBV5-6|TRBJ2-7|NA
CASSLSWGTDRVYEQYF
TGTGCCAGCAGCTTGTCATGGGGCACAGACAGGGTCTACGAGCAGTACTTC
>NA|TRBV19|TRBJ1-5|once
CASSIVQGIGQPQHF
TGTGCCAGTAGTATTGTCCAGGGCATCGGTCAGCCCCAGCATTTT
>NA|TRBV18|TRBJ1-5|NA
CASSQGHQRNQPQHF
TGTGCCAGCTCACAAGGTCATCAGCGGAATCAGCCCCAGCATTTT
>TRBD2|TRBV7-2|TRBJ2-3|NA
CASSAREGTDTQYF
TGTGCCAGCAGCGCCCGGGAGGGCACAGATACGCAGTATTTT
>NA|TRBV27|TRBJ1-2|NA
CASSPFNLYGYTF
TGTGCCAGCAGTCCCTTTAATCTCTATGGCTACACCTTC
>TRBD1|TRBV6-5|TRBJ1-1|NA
CASSGPTGDPEAFF
TGTGCCAGCAGTGGGCCCACAGGGGACCCTGAAGCTTTCTTT
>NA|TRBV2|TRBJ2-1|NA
CASREDSTTYNEQFF
TGTGCCAGCAGGGAAGACAGTACGACCTACAATGAGCAGTTCTTC
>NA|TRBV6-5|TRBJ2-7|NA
CASSYSTDPYEQYF
TGTGCCAGCAGTTACTCGACTGACCCCTACGAGCAGTACTTC
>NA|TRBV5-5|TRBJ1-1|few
CASSLRQTNTEAFF
TGTGCCAGCAGCTTGCGACAGACAAACACTGAAGCTTTCTTT
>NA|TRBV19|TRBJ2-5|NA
CASSMQGKTQYF
TGTGCCAGTAGTATGCAGGGTAAGACCCAGTACTTC
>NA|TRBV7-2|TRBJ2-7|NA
CASSIEYEQYF
TGTGCCAGCAGTATAGAGTACGAGCAGTACTTC
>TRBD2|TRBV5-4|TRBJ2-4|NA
CASSAAGGLAKNIQYF
TGTGCCAGCAGCGCCGCGGGGGGCCTAGCCAAAAACATTCAGTACTTC
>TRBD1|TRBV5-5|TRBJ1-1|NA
CASSLQGANTEAFF
TGTGCCAGCAGCTTACAGGGGGCGAACACTGAAGCTTTCTTT
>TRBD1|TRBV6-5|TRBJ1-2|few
CASRGGQDHGYTF
TGTGCCTCACGCGGGGGACAGGACCATGGCTACACCTTC
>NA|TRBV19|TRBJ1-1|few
CASSIDKGGPPEAFF
TGTGCCAGTAGTATAGACAAGGGAGGGCCCCCCGAAGCTTTCTTT
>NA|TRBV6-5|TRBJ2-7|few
CASKKGQGSYEQYF
TGTGCCAGCAAGAAGGGCCAGGGGTCCTACGAGCAGTACTTC
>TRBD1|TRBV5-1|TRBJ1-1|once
CASSIRDRNTEAFF
TGCGCCAGCAGTATCCGGGACAGGAACACTGAAGCTTTCTTT
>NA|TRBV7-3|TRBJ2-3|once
CASSIPNTDTQYF
TGTGCCAGCAGCATACCTAACACAGATACGCAGTATTTT
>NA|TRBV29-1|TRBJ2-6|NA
CSANPGTGANVLTF
TGCAGCGCCAACCCAGGGACTGGGGCCAACGTCCTGACTTTC